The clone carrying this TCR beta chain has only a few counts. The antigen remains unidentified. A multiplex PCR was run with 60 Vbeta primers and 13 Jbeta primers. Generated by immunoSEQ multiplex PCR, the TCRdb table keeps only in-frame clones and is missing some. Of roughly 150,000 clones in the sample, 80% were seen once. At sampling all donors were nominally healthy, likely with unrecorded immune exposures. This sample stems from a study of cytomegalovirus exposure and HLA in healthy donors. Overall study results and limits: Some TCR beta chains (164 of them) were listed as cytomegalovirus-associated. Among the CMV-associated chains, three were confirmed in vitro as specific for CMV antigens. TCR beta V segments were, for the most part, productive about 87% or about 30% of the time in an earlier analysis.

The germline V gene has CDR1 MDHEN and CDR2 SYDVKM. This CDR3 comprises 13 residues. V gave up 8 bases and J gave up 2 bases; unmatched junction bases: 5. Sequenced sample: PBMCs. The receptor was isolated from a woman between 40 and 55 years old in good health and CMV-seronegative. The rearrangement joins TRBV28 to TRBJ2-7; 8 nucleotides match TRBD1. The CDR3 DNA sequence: TGTGCCAGCGGCGGACAGGGACCCTACGAGCAGTACTTC. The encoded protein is CASGGQGPYEQYF.